This record looks at one T cell receptor (beta chain) sequence and its context. Its antigen is still unknown. CDR1 and CDR2 from the germline V gene are SEHNR and FQNEAQ (reference sequence). The CDR3 is 19 residues long. The source of the sample is a study of T cells expressing NK-cell markers. Overall study: Sequencing of TCR beta repertoires drew on sorted CD3+CD56+NKG2C+, CD3+CD56+NKG2C- and CD3+CD56-NKG2C+ T cells. Findings and limits, study-wide: A few of the donors also had these clonotypes leading their CD3+CD56-NKG2C+ fraction.

In generating TCR beta cDNA, 5'RACE template switching with UMIs was used. TCRdb reprocessed the 5' RACE reads, with one entry per CDR3 protein and no DNA. This repertoire includes about 150,000 distinct CDR3 sequences. The chain links TRBV7-9 to TRBJ2-1; no DNA is available, so the TRBD2 call from TCRdb remains unchecked. This clonotype was sampled from a woman between 50 and 59 years old in good health. The specimen was blood T cells: a sorted CD56 or NKG2C T cell subset, CD4+ or CD8+ T cells, or bulk PBMC T cells (not recorded which). CDR3 sequence: CASSLEGTSGRFGYNEQFF.